A single sample gave rise to the 18 T cell receptor beta chains below, sequenced in a study of blood T cell repertoires in COVID-19. Sequencing used immunoSEQ multiplex PCR; TCRdb keeps in-frame clones, though not all of them. The sample records 180,000 or so clones, roughly 87% being singletons. The sequenced material came from PBMCs or T cells enriched from blood (not recorded which). Receptors originate from a middle-aged woman with acute COVID-19.

This clone is a singleton in its sample. This rearrangement joins TRBV5-6 to TRBJ2-3; 10 nucleotides match TRBD1. CDR1 SGHDT and CDR2 YYEEEE come from the germline V gene. V was clipped by 4 bases and J by 2 bases; unmatched bases: 7. This CDR3 comprises 16 residues. The CDR3 here is CASSKRTGGNTDTQYF. The CDR3 DNA reads TGTGCCAGCAGCAAGCGGACAGGGGGGAACACAGATACGCAGTATTTT.

The chain recombines TRBV2 with TRBJ2-2, with 7 bases matching TRBD2. The germline V gene has CDR1 SNHLY and CDR2 FYNNEI. J was trimmed by 8 bases and V by 5 bases; bases with no gene match: 14. The CDR3 runs 16 residues. Here the CDR3 reads CASSTPGLTPGGELFF. The CDR3, as DNA: TGTGCCAGCAGTACTCCGGGACTAACTCCTGGGGGGGAGCTGTTTTTT.

The chain couples TRBV14 to TRBJ2-3; 12 bases are shared with TRBD2. The CDR3 totals 17 residues. Germline V lookup: CDR1 SGHDN, CDR2 FVKESK. J gave up 4 bases and V 2 bases, and 7 bases lay outside the gene matches. The chain's CDR3 is CASSQRTSGTYADTQYF. The CDR3 DNA is TGTGCCAGCAGCCAAAGGACTAGCGGGACATACGCAGATACGCAGTATTTT.

The gene calls are TRBV19 and TRBJ2-7; a weak D match, TRBD2 (6 bases). Germline V gene lookup returns CDR1 LNHDA and CDR2 SQIVND (reference sequence). This CDR3 is 14 amino acids long. The V end was cut by 4 bases, the J end by 5 bases, with 15 bases between. In nucleotides, the CDR3 is TGTGCCAGTAGTAGCGGTGGCGGGGCCCACGAGCAGTACTTC. This codes for CASSSGGGAHEQYF. Combining the CDR3 with reference TRBV19 and TRBJ2-7 gives the whole variable domain DGGITQSPKYLFRKEGQNVTLSCEQNLNHDAMYWYRQDPGQGLRLIYYSQIVNDFQKGDIAEGYSVSREKKESFPLTVTSAQKNPTAFYLCASSSGGGAHEQYFGPGTRLTVT.

V and J are TRBV11-2 and TRBJ2-4; 15 positions agree with TRBD2. V was clipped by 0 bases and J by 15 bases; unmatched bases: 15. Germline V gene lookup returns CDR1 SGHAT and CDR2 FQNNGV. The CDR3 consists of 18 residues. CDR3 sequence: CASSLDQGQGLAGGGPYF. Here the CDR3 DNA reads TGTGCCAGCAGCTTAGATCAGGGGCAGGGACTAGCGGGGGGCGGCCCGTACTTC. The full variable domain, its missing parts supplied by reference TRBV11-2 and TRBJ2-4, is EAGVAQSPRYKIIEKRQSVAFWCNPISGHATLYWYQQILGQGPKLLIQFQNNGVVDDSQLPKDRFSAERLKGVDSTLKIQPAKLEDSAVYLCASSLDQGQGLAGGGPYFGAGTRLSVL.

The genes are TRBV9 and TRBJ2-1; 8 bases are shared with TRBD1. J gave up 7 bases and V 3 bases, and 9 bases lay outside the gene matches. This CDR3 has 15 amino acids. Germline V lookup: CDR1 SGDLS, CDR2 YYNGEE. The CDR3: CASSATGGSLNEQFF. CDR3 bases: TGTGCCAGCAGCGCCACAGGGGGATCCTTGAATGAGCAGTTCTTC.

The gene calls are TRBV28 and TRBJ2-7; unclear D gene. V was cut by 3 bases and J by 4 bases, with 4 bases left in between. The CDR3 contains 11 residues. The germline gives CDR1 MDHEN, CDR2 SYDVKM. The CDR3 sequence: CASSFYYEQYF. The DNA of the CDR3 is TGTGCCAGCAGTTTTTATTACGAGCAGTACTTC.

The chain employs TRBV7-6 and TRBJ2-2; no reliable D call. Germline CDR1 and CDR2: SGHVS and FNYEAQ. Trimming removed 1 base at V and 4 bases at J, with 4 bases between. The CDR3 is 13 residues long. CDR3 amino acids: CASSLGSTGELFF. CDR3 bases: TGTGCCAGCAGCTTAGGCAGCACCGGGGAGCTGTTTTTT.

The rearrangement joins TRBV27 to TRBJ1-2; D uncertain. V lost 0 bases and J lost 2, with 10 bases in between. This CDR3 has 15 residues. Germline-derived CDR1 and CDR2 are MNHEY and SMNVEV (reference sequence). The CDR3 coding sequence is TGTGCCAGCAGTTTATCATCAGGTTCGAACTATGGCTACACCTTC. Protein: CASSLSSGSNYGYTF.

This clone was seen only once. The rearrangement joins TRBV5-8 to TRBJ2-7, with 9 bases matching TRBD2. The length of the CDR3 is 16 residues. With V trimmed by 3 bases and J by 2 bases, 9 bases remained unmatched. The V gene's germline CDR1 is SGHTS and CDR2 YDEGEE. CDR3 sequence reads: CASSSLLAGLPYEQYF. CDR3 DNA sequence: TGTGCCAGCAGCTCGCTACTAGCGGGCCTTCCCTACGAGCAGTACTTC.

The chain recombines TRBV6-1 with TRBJ1-2; the match to TRBD1 covers 8 bases. The CDR3 covers 13 residues. Germline V lookup: CDR1 MNHNS, CDR2 SASEGT. With V trimmed by 2 bases and J by 8 bases, 4 bases remained unmatched. The CDR3 bases are TGTGCCAGCAGTGAACAGGGGGCAGGGGGCTACACCTTC. Amino acid sequence: CASSEQGAGGYTF.

The rearrangement uses TRBV7-2 and TRBJ1-5; the D gene is possibly TRBD1 (6 bases). CDR3 length equals 17 residues. CDR1 SGHTA and CDR2 FQGNSA come from the germline V gene. Trimming shortened V by 5 bases and J by 1 base, and 18 bases separated the two germline ends. CDR3 region: CASSRDNPSASNQPQHF. The CDR3 DNA reads TGTGCCAGCAGCCGGGACAATCCCTCAGCGAGCAATCAGCCCCAGCATTTT.

The J gene is TRBJ1-1, the V gene TRBV6-5, with TRBD1 identical over 9 bases. The CDR3 has 13 residues. The germline gives CDR1 MNHEY, CDR2 SVGAGI. With 8 bases clipped from V and 5 bases from J, the junction kept 6 bases outside the gene matches. The CDR3 region is CASLQGAGTEAFF. The CDR3 bases are TGTGCCAGCCTACAGGGGGCCGGGACTGAAGCTTTCTTT.

CDR3 DNA: TGTGCCAGCAGCTTAAGGGGAGGGGCCCCGGGGGAAAAACTGTTTTTT. It is translated as CASSLRGGAPGEKLFF. This chain connects TRBV7-2 to TRBJ1-4; D may be TRBD1 (5 bases). V lost 2 bases and J 8 bases, leaving 18 bases between the germline ends. Per germline, CDR1 SGHTA and CDR2 FQGNSA. CDR3 length: 16 amino acids.

The chain employs TRBV5-1 and TRBJ1-2; D call uncertain. The length of the CDR3 is 14 residues. Per the germline V gene, CDR1 is SGHRS and CDR2 is YFSETQ. Trimming pared 0 bases from V and 1 base from J, leaving 7 bases between. The CDR3 sequence: CASSLVADNYGYTF. Written as DNA, the CDR3 is TGCGCCAGCAGCTTGGTGGCGGATAACTATGGCTACACCTTC.

The V and J genes are TRBV6-2 or TRBV6-3 and TRBJ2-1; 7 bases align to TRBD2. Trimming took 2 bases from V and 4 from J; bases not matched to a gene: 5. This CDR3 comprises 15 residues. The germline gives CDR1 MNHEY, CDR2 SVGEGT. DNA of the CDR3: TGTGCCAGCAGTTACCGGGGAGGGGATTACAATGAGCAGTTCTTC. Translation gives CASSYRGGDYNEQFF.

This clone came up once. This chain uses TRBV6-5 with TRBJ2-7; 10 positions match TRBD1. Germline trimming cut 5 bases from V and 0 bases from J; bases unmatched to any gene: 4. Germline V gene data show CDR1 as MNHEY and CDR2 as SVGAGI. This CDR3 region has 15 residues. Written as DNA, the CDR3 is TGTGCCAGCAGTACCCGGGACAGGGGCTCCTACGAGCAGTACTTC. It specifies CASSTRDRGSYEQYF.

Concerning this clone: Germline and junction disagree at one end, which may indicate a read error. The gene calls are TRBV27 and TRBJ2-7, with TRBD1 matching 7 bases. Germline V gene sequence: CDR1 MNHEY, CDR2 SMNVEV (reference sequence). The CDR3 sequence is 16 residues long. The CDR3 sequence: CASSLFGRGNSNEQYF. The CDR3 DNA reads TGTGCCAGCAGTTTATTCGGCAGGGGGAACTCCAACGAGCAGTACTTC.